The 11 T cell receptor beta chains presented below share a single source sample, sequenced in a study of T cell repertoires in MIS-A myocarditis. Measured with immunoSEQ multiplex PCR; TCRdb has only the in-frame clones, and not every one. The repertoire holds about 10,000 clones, with about 83% as singletons. The sample was right ventricle heart tissue obtained at autopsy. The receptors originated from a man younger than 30 with fulminant myocarditis from multisystem inflammatory syndrome in adults (MIS-A) after COVID-19.

This chain connects TRBV3-1 (or the pseudogene TRBV3-2) to TRBJ2-7, with 11 bases fitting TRBD2. CDR3 length: 18 residues. CDR1 is LGHDT, CDR2 YNNKEL, per germline (reference sequence). The junction had 13 bases not matched to a gene; V was cut back by 2 bases and J by 4 bases. CDR3 nucleotide sequence: TGTGCCAGCAGCCAACTGACTAGCGGGACCCCTTTAATGTACGAGCAGTACTTC. Amino acids: CASSQLTSGTPLMYEQYF.

A single count supports this clone. V is TRBV27 and J is TRBJ2-1; no firm D call. The germline V and J ends were trimmed by 7 bases and 0 bases, with 28 bases remaining between them. The CDR3 is 20 amino acids. Germline CDR1 MNHEY, CDR2 SMNVEV (reference sequence). CDR3 DNA sequence: TGTGCCAGCACCGAATCCGTACCCGGCAGCTACATTAGCTCCTACAATGAGCAGTTCTTC. It codes for CASTESVPGSYISSYNEQFF.

This clone came up once. This chain joins TRBV4-3 and TRBJ1-1, with no clear D. This CDR3 is 16 amino acids long. With 3 bases removed from V and 1 base from J, the gap between germline ends came to 15 bases. The germline gives CDR1 LGHNA, CDR2 YSLEER. CDR3 in amino acids: CASSHLIGSENTEAFF. CDR3 coding DNA: TGCGCCAGCAGCCACCTCATTGGCTCCGAGAACACTGAAGCTTTCTTT.

V usage is TRBV6-5 and J usage is TRBJ1-5; TRBD1 is a possible D gene (6 bases). Germline V CDR1 and CDR2: MNHEY, SVGAGI. The CDR3 runs 14 residues. Trimming removed 4 bases at V and 2 bases at J, with 9 bases between. DNA of the CDR3: TGTGCCAGCAGTTCAGGGGTTGGCAATCAGCCCCAGCATTTT. Its translation is CASSSGVGNQPQHF.

Regarding this clone: This same CDR3 is encoded by further DNA sequences in the sample. The chain has TRBV27 and TRBJ2-7; D is ambiguous. Germline V gene sequence: CDR1 MNHEY, CDR2 SMNVEV (reference sequence). The CDR3 loop spans 15 amino acids. The V gene lost 0 bases and the J gene lost 0 bases, with 9 bases spanning the gap. The CDR3 DNA reads TGTGCCAGCAGTTTATCTGGGTTAAGCTCCTACGAGCAGTACTTC. Its protein is CASSLSGLSSYEQYF.

The chain carries TRBV11-2 and TRBJ1-3; D might be TRBD1 (6 bases). Germline V lookup: CDR1 SGHAT, CDR2 FQNNGV. CDR3 size: 18 residues. V dropped 2 bases and J dropped 1 base, with 18 bases sitting between them. CDR3 protein: CASSLYGVGGGSGNTIYF. For the CDR3, the DNA is TGTGCCAGCAGCTTATACGGGGTAGGAGGGGGATCTGGAAACACCATATATTTT.

The chain combines TRBV7-6 with TRBJ2-2, with 8 bases that match TRBD2. Unmatched junction bases numbered 7, after V lost 1 base and J lost 0 bases. Per the germline V gene, CDR1 is SGHVS and CDR2 is FNYEAQ. The CDR3 is 18 residues long. The CDR3 DNA follows: TGTGCCAGCAGCTTAGTTGTTCCGGGGGGGACGAACACCGGGGAGCTGTTTTTT. This gives the protein CASSLVVPGGTNTGELFF.

The rearrangement joins TRBV15 to TRBJ2-2; 9 bases fit TRBD2. The CDR3 contains 15 residues. The V gene's germline CDR1 is LNHNV and CDR2 YYDKDF (reference sequence). Losses at the gene ends were 4 bases for V and 1 base for J; bases not matched to a gene: 1. The CDR3 DNA sequence: TGTGCCACCAGCAAACTAGCGGGGAACACCGGGGAGCTGTTTTTT. As protein: CATSKLAGNTGELFF.

The chain carries TRBV6-6 and TRBJ2-1; D is undetermined. The length of the CDR3 is 13 residues. The V and J ends lost 0 bases and 9 bases respectively, with 9 bases between them. Germline V gives CDR1 MNHNY, CDR2 SVGAGI (reference sequence). This CDR3 is CASSYSGPSEQFF. The DNA of the CDR3 is TGTGCCAGCAGTTACTCAGGTCCCAGTGAGCAGTTCTTC.

A single count supports this clone. Here the CDR3 DNA reads TGTGCCAGCAGTTATAACAGGGGAGGGGAGCTGTTTTTT. Residues: CASSYNRGGELFF. This sequence joins TRBV2 and TRBJ2-2; 7 bases match TRBD1. CDR1 SNHLY and CDR2 FYNNEI come from the germline V gene. This CDR3 has 13 amino acids. Trimming cost V 5 bases and J 8 bases; bases outside gene matches: 5.

V and J are TRBV10-2 and TRBJ2-3; D is unresolved. Trimming cost V 2 bases and J 4 bases, with 10 bases left between them. The CDR3 extends over 14 amino acids. From germline, CDR1 is WSHSY and CDR2 SAAADI. The CDR3 sequence is CASSEKEISDTQYF. The DNA for the CDR3 is TGCGCCAGCAGTGAGAAAGAGATTTCAGATACGCAGTATTTT.